This record covers a single T cell receptor beta chain. V lost 0 bases and J 6 bases, leaving 26 bases between the germline ends. This CDR3 contains 20 residues. The germline gives CDR1 LGHNA, CDR2 YSLEER. The sample comes from a study of T cells in Graves' hyperthyroidism and ophthalmopathy. Study at large: Initial diagnosis, before any treatment, was when peripheral blood was collected.

Researchers took RNA transcripts and amplified the TCR beta CDR3 regions from them. TCR CDR3 underwent first-round RT-PCR with the HTBI primer set. TCRdb processed the multiplex PCR reads anew with MiXCR; each CDR3 protein has one entry. The sample shows 500,000 to 650,000 distinct CDR3 sequences, about 14% of them seen only once. The V gene is TRBV4-3, the J gene TRBJ2-2; no clear D gene. The receptor was derived from a woman in her forties or fifties with Graves' ophthalmopathy. Sequenced: blood. This CDR3 reads CASSQETENYFFETPGELFF. CDR3 nucleotides: TGCGCCAGCAGCCAAGAGACCGAAAATTACTTCTTCGAAACACCCGGGGAGCTGTTTTTT.